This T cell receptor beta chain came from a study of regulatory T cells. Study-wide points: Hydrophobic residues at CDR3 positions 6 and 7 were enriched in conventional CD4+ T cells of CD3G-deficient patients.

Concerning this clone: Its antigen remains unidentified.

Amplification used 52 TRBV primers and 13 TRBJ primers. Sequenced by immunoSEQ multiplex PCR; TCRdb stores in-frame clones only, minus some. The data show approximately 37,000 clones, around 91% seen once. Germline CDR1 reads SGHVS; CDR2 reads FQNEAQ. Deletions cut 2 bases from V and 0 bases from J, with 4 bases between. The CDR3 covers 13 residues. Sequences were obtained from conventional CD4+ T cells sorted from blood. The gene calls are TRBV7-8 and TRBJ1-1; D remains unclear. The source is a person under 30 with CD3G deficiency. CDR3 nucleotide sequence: TGTGCCAGCAGCTTAAAAGTGAACACTGAAGCTTTCTTT. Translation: CASSLKVNTEAFF.